Listed below are T cell receptor beta chains from one sample, sequenced in a study of Graves' ophthalmopathy and Graves' hyperthyroidism. Via MiXCR, TCRdb re-called the multiplex PCR reads, giving one row per CDR3 protein. The sample lists hundreds of thousands of distinct CDR3 sequences, around 42% occurring once. The material sequenced was peripheral blood. The receptors derive from an adult man with Graves' ophthalmopathy. CDR3s include the opening cysteine and the closing phenylalanine or tryptophan. D genes are given only for firm matches. Rows may omit the clone size; those that give it use once, few, many or a size class.

cdr3_nt cdr3_aa clone_size v_call d_call j_call
TGTGCCAGCAGTGAATTTAGCGGGGGGGACCACGAGCAGTACTTC CASSEFSGGDHEQYF few TRBV12-3/TRBV12-4 TRBD2 TRBJ2-7
TGTGCCAGCAGTGGTGGGATTACAAATGAAAAACTGTTTTTT CASSGGITNEKLFF few TRBV2 - TRBJ1-4
TGTGCCAGCAGGCTGAGGGCAGGGTCCAGCAACTATGGCTACACCTTC CASRLRAGSSNYGYTF - TRBV5-6 - TRBJ1-2
TGTGCCAGCAGCTTAGGCCGATCACCCCTCCACTTT CASSLGRSPLHF few TRBV13 - TRBJ1-6
TGTGCCAGCAGCCGACAGGGACATAGCAATCAGCCCCAGCATTTT CASSRQGHSNQPQHF - TRBV12-3/TRBV12-4 TRBD1 TRBJ1-5
TGTGCCAGCAGCCTCCCCCCGGGGGGGGGCACTGAAGCTTTCTTT CASSLPPGGGTEAFF - TRBV7-9 - TRBJ1-1
TGTGCCAGCAGCCACCGAGGGATGGCTCGCGAGGGCTATGGCTACACCTTC CASSHRGMAREGYGYTF few TRBV7-8 - TRBJ1-2
TGTGCCAGCAGTGACGAGGCCACTGAAGCTTTCTTT CASSDEATEAFF - TRBV2 - TRBJ1-1
TGCAGTGCTGCGACAGGGTGGTCAGAGACCCAGCATTTT CSAATGWSETQHF - TRBV20-1 TRBD1 TRBJ1-5
TGCAGCGCCGGGACAGGGGGCCTTGAGACCCAGTACTTC CSAGTGGLETQYF - TRBV29-1 TRBD1 TRBJ2-5
TGTGCCAGCAGCCGGACTGACGATCAGTCCCAGCATTTT CASSRTDDQSQHF - TRBV7-9 - TRBJ1-5
TGTGCCAGCATTCGGGCAGGGAACTACGAGCAGTACTTC CASIRAGNYEQYF - TRBV10-3 - TRBJ2-7
TGTGCCAGCAGCCAAGATGTAATTGGGACAGGGGGCTACACCTTC CASSQDVIGTGGYTF - TRBV3-1 TRBD1 TRBJ1-2
TGTGCCAGCAGCTTAGAGTACCAGCAGAACGAGCAGTACTTC CASSLEYQQNEQYF - TRBV7-9 - TRBJ2-7
TGTGCCAGCAGCCCGGGACACCTACGTGCAACTAATGAAAAACTGTTTTTT CASSPGHLRATNEKLFF - TRBV9 - TRBJ1-4
TGTGCCAGCAGCGTAGGGGGGGACAGCTCCTACGAGCAGTACTTC CASSVGGDSSYEQYF - TRBV9 - TRBJ2-7
TGTGCCACCAGCAGAGCTAAGGGTTCCTACGAGCAGTACTTC CATSRAKGSYEQYF few TRBV15 - TRBJ2-7
TGCAGCGTTGAAGAATCAGGCCAGGGGGTCCTCCAGCCCCAGCATTTT CSVEESGQGVLQPQHF - TRBV29-1 TRBD1 TRBJ1-5
TGTGCCAGCAGCCCGGACAGGGTCCGGTGGCATTACGAGCAGTACTTC CASSPDRVRWHYEQYF - TRBV7-2 TRBD1 TRBJ2-7
TGTGCCAGCAGTTACTCTGGGGCGGGGGGCCCCGATACGCAGTATTTT CASSYSGAGGPDTQYF - TRBV6-6 TRBD2 TRBJ2-3
TGTGCCAGCAGATTAGCGGGAACCGCCTACGAGCAGTACTTC CASRLAGTAYEQYF - TRBV2 TRBD2 TRBJ2-7
TGCAGTGCTCCCTGGACTAGCGGGGCCCAGTACCAAGAGACCCAGTACTTC CSAPWTSGAQYQETQYF - TRBV20-1 TRBD2 TRBJ2-5
TGTGCCCCCAGTGATTCCGGGACACCGGGCACTGAAGCTTTCTTT CAPSDSGTPGTEAFF - TRBV24-1 - TRBJ1-1
TGTGCCAGCAGTTTTGAGGGGGTCGCCGAAGAGACCCAGTACTTC CASSFEGVAEETQYF once TRBV28 - TRBJ2-5
TGTGCCAGCAAGCGTAGAGGAGCAACTAATGAAAAACTGTTTTTT CASKRRGATNEKLFF - TRBV6-2/TRBV6-3 - TRBJ1-4
TGCAGCGTTGGGAGCCCCGACGAGCAGTACTTC CSVGSPDEQYF - TRBV29-1 - TRBJ2-7